This T cell receptor (beta chain) stems from a study of blood T cell repertoires in COVID-19. In the study overall: Sources were T cells, B-cell-depleted T cells, or PBMCs; the material itself was cDNA or gDNA.

The method was immunoSEQ multiplex PCR; TCRdb's version includes in-frame clones alone and lacks a portion of them. This table has around 250,000 clones, around 88% appearing once. The CDR3 has 15 amino acids. V was cut by 4 bases and J by 3 bases, with 14 bases left in between. Germline CDR1 SGHNT, CDR2 YENEEA. The rearrangement uses TRBV11-3 and TRBJ2-3, with D tentatively TRBD2 (5 bases). The receptor was derived from a woman aged 25-40 years who had recovered from COVID-19. Material for sequencing was PBMCs or T cells enriched from blood (not recorded which). The CDR3, as DNA: TGTGCCAGCAGCTGGGGTGGACTGGGGACAGATACGCAGTATTTT. Its protein product is CASSWGGLGTDTQYF.